These 27 T cell receptor beta chains share one sample of origin, sequenced in a study of shared clonotypes between healthy human individuals. Repertoires were generated with immunoSEQ multiplex PCR, while TCRdb's copy carries only in-frame clones and drops some. Among about 2.4 million clones, more than 85% were seen once, and the ten largest hold approximately 0.35%. What was sequenced was naive CD4+ T cells from PBMCs. Subset in this sample: CD45RA+ positively selected. All receptors derive from a man aged 18 to 29 in good health. Some clones in this sample may be carry-over from other donors' samples.

J is TRBJ2-3 and V is TRBV28; D may be TRBD2 (6 bases). Trimming removed 2 bases from V and 5 bases from J, with 11 bases in between. CDR1 and CDR2 (germline): MDHEN, SYDVKM. The CDR3 is 14 residues long. Here the CDR3 DNA reads TGTGCCAGCAGTTTAGCGGGATCGATAGATACGCAGTATTTT. Encoded protein: CASSLAGSIDTQYF.

This clone appeared once. The rearrangement links TRBV1 to TRBJ2-3; whether TRBD2, the table's D call, matches the DNA was not checked. TRBV1 is classified as a pseudogene. CDR3 length equals 16 residues. The CDR3: CTSSQGRDLATDTQYF. The CDR3, as DNA: TGCACCAGCAGCCAAGGACGGGATCTGGCAACAGATACGCAGTATTTT.

V gene TRBV5-1 combines with J gene TRBJ1-1; D unclear. CDR3 length: 14 amino acids. Trimming stripped 5 bases from V and 3 bases from J, with 14 bases between. CDR1 SGHRS and CDR2 YFSETQ come from the germline V gene. The CDR3 nucleotides are TGCGCCAGCAGGGGGTTGCCGAGCGACACTGAAGCTTTCTTT. Translated: CASRGLPSDTEAFF.

The gene calls are TRBV28 and TRBJ2-7; no firm D call. This CDR3 comprises 16 residues. Germline V lookup: CDR1 MDHEN, CDR2 SYDVKM. V shed 1 base and J shed 5 bases, with 18 bases lying between them. CDR3 sequence: CASSLLGWEIRHEQYF. The CDR3 nucleotides read TGTGCCAGCAGTTTATTGGGGTGGGAAATACGCCACGAGCAGTACTTC.

This chain connects TRBV5-4 to TRBJ2-7; 11 bases agree with TRBD1. This CDR3 is 15 amino acids long. Trimming took 0 bases from V and 5 from J; bases not matched to a gene: 4. CDR1 is SGHNT and CDR2 is YYREEE in the germline V gene (reference sequence). As DNA, the CDR3 is TGTGCCAGCAGCTTGGCGGGACAGGGGGACGACGAGCAGTACTTC. As protein: CASSLAGQGDDEQYF.

This chain links TRBV7-9 with TRBJ2-1, with TRBD1 matching 11 bases. Germline V lookup: CDR1 SEHNR, CDR2 FQNEAQ (reference sequence). CDR3 length equals 15 residues. The junction had 7 bases not matched to a gene; V was cut back by 5 bases and J by 7 bases. The CDR3 region is CASSMGQGVGNEQFF. DNA for the CDR3: TGTGCCAGCAGCATGGGACAGGGGGTGGGGAATGAGCAGTTCTTC.

The chain has TRBV29-1 and TRBJ2-7, with D tentatively TRBD2 (7 bases). In germline, CDR1 is SQVTM, CDR2 ANQGSEA. With 7 bases removed from V and 2 bases from J, the gap between germline ends came to 24 bases. CDR3 size: 16 residues. CDR3 bases: TGCAGCGCACTTGGGGGGGCCGGGGCAAGGGCCTACGAGCAGTACTTC. This encodes CSALGGAGARAYEQYF.

The chain combines TRBV9 with TRBJ2-3; D is possibly TRBD2 (6 bases). CDR3 size: 15 residues. Germline values: CDR1 SGDLS, CDR2 YYNGEE. Trimming cost V 4 bases and J 1 base, with 13 bases left between them. Here the CDR3 DNA reads TGTGCCAGCAGCCCTCGGACTACCGGCACAGATACGCAGTATTTT. Its translation is CASSPRTTGTDTQYF.

Regarding this clone: The same CDR3 can be traced to other DNA sequences in this sample. The J gene is TRBJ2-7, the V gene TRBV7-2; D not resolved. Trimming took 3 bases from V and 1 from J, leaving 1 base between them. The CDR3 contains 11 residues. Germline CDR1 reads SGHTA; CDR2 reads FQGNSA. The DNA for the CDR3 is TGTGCCAGCAGCTTGTCCTACGAGCAGTACTTC. Amino acids: CASSLSYEQYF. The full variable domain, rest sourced from reference TRBV7-2 and TRBJ2-7, is GAGVSQSPSNKVTEKGKDVELRCDPISGHTALYWYRQSLGQGLEFLIYFQGNSAPDKSGLPSDRFSAERTGGSVSTLTIQRTQQEDSAVYLCASSLSYEQYFGPGTRLTVT.

This clone came up once. The chain has TRBV6-1 and TRBJ2-7; TRBD2 matches at 8 bases. The CDR3 sequence is 13 residues long. CDR1 MNHNS and CDR2 SASEGT come from the germline V gene. J gave up 3 bases and V 6 bases, and 4 bases lay outside the gene matches. The CDR3 DNA sequence: TGTGCCAGCAGGGGAGCGGGAGTCTACGAGCAGTACTTC. Translation gives CASRGAGVYEQYF.

V usage is TRBV7-3 and J usage is TRBJ2-7; the D call may be TRBD1 or TRBD2 (5 bases each). The CDR3 runs 15 residues. Germline lookup yields CDR1 SGHTA and CDR2 FQGTGA. The V end was cut by 2 bases, the J end by 6 bases, with 17 bases between. CDR3 DNA: TGTGCCAGCAGCTTACAGGGAGCTGTTCTTAGCGAGCAGTACTTC. Translating it yields CASSLQGAVLSEQYF. The full variable domain, its missing parts supplied by reference TRBV7-3 and TRBJ2-7, is GAGVSQTPSNKVTEKGKYVELRCDPISGHTALYWYRQSLGQGPEFLIYFQGTGAADDSGLPNDRFFAVRPEGSVSTLKIQRTERGDSAVYLCASSLQGAVLSEQYFGPGTRLTVT.

As to this clone: Other DNA variants within this sample encode the same CDR3. The chain links TRBV18 to TRBJ1-1; 12 bases fit TRBD1. The CDR3 covers 16 residues. The V and J ends lost 2 bases and 2 bases, in that order; junction bases with no gene match: 3. Germline CDR1 and CDR2: KGHSH and LQKENI. The CDR3 spells CASSPRDRGRNTEAFF. The CDR3 coding sequence is TGTGCCAGCTCACCAAGGGACAGGGGGCGCAACACTGAAGCTTTCTTT.

This chain's CDR3 is CAIGLRAGELFF. The CDR3 region has the DNA TGTGCCATCGGTTTGCGGGCCGGGGAGCTGTTTTTT. The chain has TRBV10-3 and TRBJ2-2; perhaps TRBD2 as D (5 bases). CDR3 length: 12 residues. With 8 bases removed from V and 6 bases from J, the gap between germline ends came to 10 bases. Germline CDR1 is ENHRY and CDR2 is SYGVKD.

The chain has TRBV5-4 and TRBJ2-3; 8 bases are shared with TRBD2. The V and J ends lost 1 base and 6 bases, in that order; junction bases with no gene match: 16. The germline V gene encodes CDR1 SGHNT and CDR2 YYREEE (reference sequence). The CDR3 is 18 amino acids. For the CDR3, the DNA is TGTGCCAGCAGCTTGCTCCGAGGTAGCGGGATCGGTGCCGATACGCAGTATTTT. It is translated as CASSLLRGSGIGADTQYF.

The chain has TRBV2 and TRBJ2-3; 8 bases map to TRBD1. This CDR3 spans 17 amino acids. Losses at the gene ends were 6 bases for V and 2 bases for J; bases not matched to a gene: 13. The germline V gene has CDR1 SNHLY and CDR2 FYNNEI. CDR3 in amino acids: CASSAQRAGGLTDTQYF. The CDR3 region has the DNA TGTGCCAGCAGCGCCCAACGGGCAGGGGGCCTCACAGATACGCAGTATTTT.

The chain carries TRBV7-3 and TRBJ2-7; D is possibly TRBD1 (5 bases). The CDR3 has 13 residues. The V gene's germline CDR1 is SGHTA and CDR2 FQGTGA. Trimming removed 5 bases from V and 1 base from J, with 9 bases in between. The CDR3 spells CASSQDNSYEQYF. The CDR3 bases are TGTGCCAGCAGCCAGGACAATTCCTACGAGCAGTACTTC. The full variable domain, with the rest looked up from reference TRBV7-3 and TRBJ2-7, is GAGVSQTPSNKVTEKGKYVELRCDPISGHTALYWYRQSLGQGPEFLIYFQGTGAADDSGLPNDRFFAVRPEGSVSTLKIQRTERGDSAVYLCASSQDNSYEQYFGPGTRLTVT.

To note about this clone: The sample carries other DNA sequences with the same CDR3. The chain employs TRBV7-9 and TRBJ2-1; 13 bases align to TRBD2. Germline CDR1 SEHNR, CDR2 FQNEAQ (reference sequence). With 5 bases clipped from V and 4 bases from J, the junction kept 5 bases outside the gene matches. The CDR3 sequence is 16 residues long. DNA of the CDR3: TGTGCCAGCAGCCCGGGGACTAGCGGGAATTACAATGAGCAGTTCTTC. The encoded protein is CASSPGTSGNYNEQFF.

The V gene is TRBV20-1, the J gene TRBJ1-2; no firm D call. Trimming pared 2 bases from V and 8 bases from J, leaving 9 bases between. The CDR3 length is 11 residues. Germline V gene data show CDR1 as DFQATT and CDR2 as SNEGSKA (reference sequence). The CDR3 nucleotides read TGCAGTGCTAGACAGAGCGGGGGCTACACCTTC. This translates into CSARQSGGYTF.

The genes are TRBV11-3 and TRBJ2-7; D gene ambiguous. This CDR3 region has 13 residues. Trimming took 0 bases from V and 3 from J, leaving 6 bases between them. Germline values: CDR1 SGHNT, CDR2 YENEEA. CDR3: CASSLDRHYEQYF. The CDR3 DNA reads as TGTGCCAGCAGCTTAGATCGCCACTACGAGCAGTACTTC.

The CDR3 reads CAMGSVYPTNEKLFF. The CDR3, as DNA: TGTGCCATGGGATCCGTTTACCCAACTAATGAAAAACTGTTTTTT. The chain joins TRBV2 to TRBJ1-4; D is unresolved. The CDR3 is 15 amino acids. Germline V gives CDR1 SNHLY, CDR2 FYNNEI. Deletions cut 10 bases from V and 0 bases from J, with 15 bases between. Full variable domain (missing parts from reference TRBV2 and TRBJ1-4): EPEVTQTPSHQVTQMGQEVILRCVPISNHLYFYWYRQILGQKVEFLVSFYNNEISEKSEIFDDQFSVERPDGSNFTLKIRSTKLEDSAMYFCAMGSVYPTNEKLFFGSGTQLSVL.

This clone was seen just once. This specimen includes other DNA sequences encoding the same CDR3. The chain combines TRBV2 with TRBJ1-6; no reliable D call. Between the trimmed V and J ends, which lost 6 bases and 0 bases, there was a span of 6 bases. The CDR3 loop spans 14 amino acids. Germline V gene data show CDR1 as SNHLY and CDR2 as FYNNEI. CDR3 region: CASSPSSYNSPLHF. The CDR3 nucleotides are TGTGCCAGCAGCCCGAGCTCCTATAATTCACCCCTCCACTTT.

The chain uses TRBV28 and TRBJ1-5; D remains unclear. The ends were cut back, 1 base at V and 3 bases at J, with 7 bases in the middle. Germline CDR1 and CDR2: MDHEN and SYDVKM. The CDR3 has 14 residues. This CDR3 is CASSLYGYNQPQHF. The CDR3 coding sequence is TGTGCCAGCAGTTTATACGGATACAATCAGCCCCAGCATTTT.

The CDR3 protein is CASSPPLGAGDSYNEQFF. The CDR3 DNA follows: TGTGCCAGCAGCCCACCACTGGGAGCGGGAGACTCCTACAATGAGCAGTTCTTC. The rearrangement joins TRBV9 to TRBJ2-1; 8 nucleotides line up with TRBD2. In germline, CDR1 is SGDLS, CDR2 YYNGEE. Trimming took 4 bases from V and 0 from J; bases not matched to a gene: 12. The CDR3 covers 18 residues.

The rearrangement uses TRBV30 and TRBJ1-1; D remains unclear. Trimming took off 0 bases at V and 4 bases at J, with 9 bases between the two ends. Looked up from germline, CDR1 is GTSNPN and CDR2 is SVGIG (reference sequence). The CDR3 covers 13 residues. CDR3 protein: CAWSVSGGTEAFF. For the CDR3, the DNA is TGTGCCTGGAGTGTGTCTGGTGGCACTGAAGCTTTCTTT.

This chain uses TRBV19 with TRBJ2-3; 10 bases are shared with TRBD2. The CDR3 is made up of 15 amino acids. The germline V gene has CDR1 LNHDA and CDR2 SQIVND (reference sequence). V trimming: 5 bases; J trimming: 3 bases; junction bases outside the gene matches: 5. Written as DNA, the CDR3 is TGTGCCAGTAGTCCCCTAGCGGGAGTGACAGATACGCAGTATTTT. Translated: CASSPLAGVTDTQYF.

The rearrangement links TRBV2 to TRBJ1-1; TRBD1 might be the D (6 bases). This CDR3 contains 13 residues. Germline V gene data show CDR1 as SNHLY and CDR2 as FYNNEI. V dropped 10 bases and J dropped 0 bases, with 12 bases sitting between them. CDR3 bases: TGTGCCACAAAGGGGGGTATGAACACTGAAGCTTTCTTT. Protein: CATKGGMNTEAFF.

The rearrangement uses TRBV2 and TRBJ1-5; D ambiguous. The CDR3 is 15 amino acids. Germline loops: CDR1 SNHLY, CDR2 FYNNEI. Between the trimmed V and J ends, which lost 3 bases and 0 bases, there was a span of 9 bases. Here the CDR3 reads CASSETTYSNQPQHF. CDR3 nucleotides: TGTGCCAGCAGTGAGACAACTTATAGCAATCAGCCCCAGCATTTT.